One and the same sample provided the 12 T cell receptor beta chains below, sequenced in a study of cytomegalovirus exposure and HLA in healthy donors. Primers included in the PCR were 60 Vbeta and 13 Jbeta primers. The data were produced by immunoSEQ multiplex PCR, yet TCRdb's version contains in-frame clones alone and is incomplete. The sample lists about 100,000 clones, about 80% occurring once. Material: PBMCs. All receptors derive from a female donor in good health and CMV-seropositive.

This clone was seen more than once but under ten times. The gene calls are TRBV5-1 and TRBJ2-3; TRBD2 matches at 9 bases. The germline CDR1 and CDR2 sequences are SGHRS and YFSETQ. The CDR3 is 16 residues long. Losses at the gene ends were 0 bases for V and 2 bases for J; bases not matched to a gene: 4. The DNA for the CDR3 is TGCGCCAGCAGCTTGGGGGTAGCGGGGGCCACAGATACGCAGTATTTT. Its protein product is CASSLGVAGATDTQYF.

CDR3 nucleotides: TGTGCCAGCAGCTTGCTTCGAGGGGGCGGTGGCTACACCTTC. Translating gives CASSLLRGGGGYTF. The chain joins TRBV5-4 to TRBJ1-2; 7 nucleotides agree with TRBD1. V was clipped by 1 base and J by 7 bases; unmatched bases: 7. This CDR3 region has 14 residues. Germline lookup yields CDR1 SGHNT and CDR2 YYREEE (reference sequence).

The chain links TRBV15 to TRBJ2-5; weak D call: TRBD2 (6 bases). The CDR3 length is 15 residues. The germline CDR1 and CDR2 sequences are LNHNV and YYDKDF (reference sequence). The V end was cut by 3 bases, the J end by 5 bases, with 16 bases between. The CDR3 here is CATSSLAALGETQYF. The DNA of the CDR3 is TGTGCCACCAGCAGTTTAGCGGCACTGGGCGAGACCCAGTACTTC. Filled out from reference TRBV15 and TRBJ2-5, the complete variable domain reads DAMVIQNPRYQVTQFGKPVTLSCSQTLNHNVMYWYQQKSSQAPKLLFHYYDKDFNNEADTPDNFQSRRPNTSFCFLDIRSPGLGDTAMYLCATSSLAALGETQYFGPGTRLLVL.

The rearrangement links TRBV15 to TRBJ2-1; D unclear. This CDR3 is 13 amino acids long. In germline, CDR1 is LNHNV, CDR2 YYDKDF (reference sequence). V was shortened by 0 bases and J by 10 bases, with 10 bases between the two germline ends. CDR3 loop: CATSRDNSREQFF. In DNA form, the CDR3 reads TGTGCCACCAGCAGAGATAACAGCCGCGAGCAGTTCTTC.

The chain carries TRBV6-5 and TRBJ1-4; D is unclear. The CDR3 is 10 amino acids. The V end was cut by 8 bases, the J end by 8 bases, with 6 bases between. Germline CDR1 and CDR2: MNHEY and SVGAGI. CDR3 sequence: CASGEEKLFF. DNA for the CDR3: TGTGCCAGCGGAGAAGAAAAACTGTTTTTT.

The V gene is TRBV11-1, the J gene TRBJ2-5, with a tentative D call TRBD1 (5 bases). V was trimmed by 5 bases and J by 1 base, leaving 14 bases between them. CDR1 is SGHAT and CDR2 is FQDESV in the germline V gene (reference sequence). The CDR3 length is 15 residues. This CDR3 reads CASSHWGQTQETQYF. The CDR3 DNA follows: TGTGCCAGCAGCCACTGGGGCCAGACCCAAGAGACCCAGTACTTC.

This chain links TRBV5-1 with TRBJ1-2; 10 positions match TRBD1. V dropped 4 bases and J dropped 6; count of bases not matched to a gene: 3. Germline values: CDR1 SGHRS, CDR2 YFSETQ. CDR3 length: 13 residues. The CDR3 sequence: CASSTDRGDGYTF. CDR3 nucleotides: TGCGCCAGCAGCACGGACAGGGGGGATGGCTACACCTTC.

V usage is TRBV5-1 and J usage is TRBJ1-6; 7 nucleotides match TRBD1. Germline CDR1 and CDR2: SGHRS and YFSETQ. The junction had 9 bases not matched to a gene; V was cut back by 0 bases and J by 9 bases. This CDR3 is built from 16 residues. CDR3 in amino acids: CASSLAAGGFSSPLHF. CDR3 DNA: TGCGCCAGCAGCTTGGCCGCAGGGGGGTTTAGTTCACCCCTCCACTTT.

CDR3 region: CASSSRVYGYTF. In DNA, the CDR3 is TGCGCCAGCAGTTCCCGTGTCTATGGCTACACCTTC. The V gene is TRBV4-1, the J gene TRBJ1-2; D not certain. This CDR3 comprises 12 residues. Germline assignment: CDR1 MGHRA and CDR2 YSYEKL. V dropped 6 bases and J dropped 4 bases, with 9 bases sitting between them.

The chain has TRBV20-1 and TRBJ2-5, with D possibly matching TRBD1 (6 bases). This CDR3 comprises 11 residues. Between the trimmed V and J ends, which lost 6 bases and 5 bases, there was a span of 10 bases. Per the germline V gene, CDR1 is DFQATT and CDR2 is SNEGSKA (reference sequence). The CDR3 nucleotides read TGCAGTGCATCACAGGGTGAGACCCAGTACTTC. It encodes CSASQGETQYF.

The V gene is TRBV6-6, the J gene TRBJ2-2; 11 bases line up with TRBD2. V shed 6 bases and J 6 bases; nucleotides not matched to a gene: 6. CDR3 length equals 15 residues. The germline V gene has CDR1 MNHNY and CDR2 SVGAGI (reference sequence). CDR3 in DNA: TGTGCCAGCAGCCCCCTAGCGGGGGGTGCCGGGGAGCTGTTTTTT. This gives the protein CASSPLAGGAGELFF.

This chain connects TRBV18 to TRBJ1-5; tentative D call: TRBD1 (5 bases). The CDR3 is 18 residues long. Trimming left V 6 bases short and J 2 bases short, with 23 bases between. Germline loops: CDR1 KGHSH, CDR2 LQKENI. The CDR3 is CASSPGQGAISGNQPQHF. The CDR3 region has the DNA TGTGCCAGCTCGCCGGGCCAGGGTGCGATTAGTGGCAATCAGCCCCAGCATTTT.